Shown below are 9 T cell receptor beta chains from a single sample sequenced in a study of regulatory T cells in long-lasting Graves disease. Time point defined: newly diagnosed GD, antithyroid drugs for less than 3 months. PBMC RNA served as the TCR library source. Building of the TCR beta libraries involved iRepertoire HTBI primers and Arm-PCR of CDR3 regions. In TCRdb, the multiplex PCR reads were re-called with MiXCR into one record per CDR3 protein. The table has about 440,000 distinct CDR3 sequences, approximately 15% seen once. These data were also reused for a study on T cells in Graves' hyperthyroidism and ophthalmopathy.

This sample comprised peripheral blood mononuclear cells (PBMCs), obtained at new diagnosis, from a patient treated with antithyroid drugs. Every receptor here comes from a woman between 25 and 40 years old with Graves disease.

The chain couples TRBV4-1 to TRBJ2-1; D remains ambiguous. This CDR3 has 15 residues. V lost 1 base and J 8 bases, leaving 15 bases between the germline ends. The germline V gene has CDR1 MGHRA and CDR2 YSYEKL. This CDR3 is CASSQVVTPSDEQFF. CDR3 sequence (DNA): TGCGCCAGCAGCCAAGTTGTAACCCCCTCTGATGAGCAGTTCTTC.

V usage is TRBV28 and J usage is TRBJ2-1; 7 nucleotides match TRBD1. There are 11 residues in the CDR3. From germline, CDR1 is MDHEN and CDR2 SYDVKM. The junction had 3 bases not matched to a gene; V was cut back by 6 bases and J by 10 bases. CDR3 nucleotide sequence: TGTGCCAGCAGACGGACAGGAGAGCAGTTCTTC. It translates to CASRRTGEQFF. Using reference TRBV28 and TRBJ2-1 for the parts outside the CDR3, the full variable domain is DVKVTQSSRYLVKRTGEKVFLECVQDMDHENMFWYRQDPGLGLRLIYFSYDVKMKEKGDIPEGYSVSREKKERFSLILESASTNQTSMYLCASRRTGEQFFGPGTRLTVL.

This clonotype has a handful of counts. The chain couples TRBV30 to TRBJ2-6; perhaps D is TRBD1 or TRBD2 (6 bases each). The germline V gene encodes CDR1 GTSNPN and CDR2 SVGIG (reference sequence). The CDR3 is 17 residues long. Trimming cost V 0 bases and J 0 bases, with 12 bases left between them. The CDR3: CAWSVWGAPSGANVLTF. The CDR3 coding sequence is TGTGCCTGGAGTGTATGGGGGGCACCCTCTGGGGCCAACGTCCTGACTTTC. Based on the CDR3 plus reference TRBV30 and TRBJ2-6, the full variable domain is SQTIHQWPATLVQPVGSPLSLECTVEGTSNPNLYWYRQAAGRGLQLLFYSVGIGQISSEVPQNLSASRPQDRQFILSSKKLLLSDSGFYLCAWSVWGAPSGANVLTFGAGSRLTVL.

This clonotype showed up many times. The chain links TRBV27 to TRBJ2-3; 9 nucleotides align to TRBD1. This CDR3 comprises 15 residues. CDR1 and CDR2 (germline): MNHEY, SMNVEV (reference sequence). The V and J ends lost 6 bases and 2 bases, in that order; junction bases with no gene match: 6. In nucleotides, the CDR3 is TGTGCCAGCAGAATCCGGGACAGGGTCACAGATACGCAGTATTTT. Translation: CASRIRDRVTDTQYF.

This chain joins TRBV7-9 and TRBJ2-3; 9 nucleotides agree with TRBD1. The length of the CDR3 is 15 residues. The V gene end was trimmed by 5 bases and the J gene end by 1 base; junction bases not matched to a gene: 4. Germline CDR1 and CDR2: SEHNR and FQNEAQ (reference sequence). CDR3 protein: CASSPTGGRTDTQYF. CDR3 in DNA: TGTGCCAGCAGCCCGACAGGGGGACGCACAGATACGCAGTATTTT.

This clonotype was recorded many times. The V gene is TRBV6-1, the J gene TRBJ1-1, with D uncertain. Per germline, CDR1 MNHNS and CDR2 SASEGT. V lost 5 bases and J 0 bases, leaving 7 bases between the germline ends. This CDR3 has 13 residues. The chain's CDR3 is CASSHTMNTEAFF. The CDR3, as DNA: TGTGCCAGCAGTCATACGATGAACACTGAAGCTTTCTTT.

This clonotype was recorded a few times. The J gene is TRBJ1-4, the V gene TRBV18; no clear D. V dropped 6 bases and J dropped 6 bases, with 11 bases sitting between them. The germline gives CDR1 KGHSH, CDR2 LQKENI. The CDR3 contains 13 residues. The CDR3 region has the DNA TGTGCCAGCTCTGCTGGCAGTGATGAAAAACTGTTTTTT. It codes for CASSAGSDEKLFF.

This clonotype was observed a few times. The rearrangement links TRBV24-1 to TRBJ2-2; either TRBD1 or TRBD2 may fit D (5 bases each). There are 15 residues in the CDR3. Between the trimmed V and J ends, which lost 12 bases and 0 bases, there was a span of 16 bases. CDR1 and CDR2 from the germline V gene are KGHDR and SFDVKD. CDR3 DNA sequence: TGTGCCGCCGGACGGGACGAGTCGAACACCGGGGAGCTGTTTTTT. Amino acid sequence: CAAGRDESNTGELFF.

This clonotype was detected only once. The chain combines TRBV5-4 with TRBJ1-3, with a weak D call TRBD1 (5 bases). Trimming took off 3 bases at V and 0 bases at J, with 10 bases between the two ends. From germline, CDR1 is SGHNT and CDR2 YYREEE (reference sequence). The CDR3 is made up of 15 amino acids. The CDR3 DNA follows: TGTGCCAGCAGCTCCAGGGAGATCTCTGGAAACACCATATATTTT. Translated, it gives CASSSREISGNTIYF. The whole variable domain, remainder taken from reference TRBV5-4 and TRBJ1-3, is ETGVTQSPTHLIKTRGQQVTLRCSSQSGHNTVSWYQQALGQGPQFIFQYYREEENGRGNFPPRFSGLQFPNYSSELNVNALELDDSALYLCASSSREISGNTIYFGEGSWLTVV.